Listed below are T cell receptor beta chains from one sample, sequenced in a study of control samples from healthy donors and cancer patients. Clones were sequenced by immunoSEQ multiplex PCR, and TCRdb holds only the in-frame ones, with some missing. The sample lists 100,000 to 150,000 clones; 91% were seen once. Sequencing was carried out using blood. These receptors all stem from a young man in good health. The CDR3 runs from the conserved cysteine through the conserved F or W. The D gene is left open where the match is weak. Some rows have no size entry. The others give once, few or many, or a class for an expanded clone.

CDR3 protein	CDR3 DNA	D gene	clone size	J gene	V gene
CASSVNRGTGELFF	TGTGCCAGCAGCGTGAACAGGGGTACCGGGGAGCTGTTTTTT	TRBD1	-	TRBJ2-2	TRBV7-3
CASGFGSNTEAFF	TGTGCTAGTGGTTTCGGCAGCAACACTGAAGCTTTCTTT	-	once	TRBJ1-1	TRBV12-5
CSAPAPPLHF	TGCAGTGCCCCCGCCCCCCCCCTCCACTTT	-	once	TRBJ1-6	TRBV20-1
CASVGQGDQPQHF	TGTGCCAGCGTGGGACAGGGTGATCAGCCCCAGCATTTT	TRBD1	-	TRBJ1-5	TRBV2
CASSVWSTGELFF	TGTGCCAGCAGCGTATGGAGCACCGGGGAGCTGTTTTTT	-	-	TRBJ2-2	TRBV9
CASSLWGRHTEAFF	TGTGCCAGCAGTTTATGGGGTAGGCACACTGAAGCTTTCTTT	-	-	TRBJ1-1	TRBV27
CASSLRAGYSNQPQHF	TGTGCCAGCAGCTTGAGGGCAGGTTATAGCAATCAGCCCCAGCATTTT	-	-	TRBJ1-5	TRBV5-5
CASSRRPPGGLSEAFF	TGCGCCAGCAGCCGGAGACCACCGGGCGGGCTCTCTGAAGCTTTCTTT	-	-	TRBJ1-1	TRBV4-1
CASSLLDRPDYEQYF	TGCGCCAGCAGCCTTCTCGACCGTCCTGACTACGAGCAGTACTTC	-	-	TRBJ2-7	TRBV4-1
CATSDQDRGSDEQFF	TGTGCCACCAGTGACCAGGACAGGGGATCCGATGAGCAGTTCTTC	TRBD1	-	TRBJ2-1	TRBV24-1
CASSVPIDRGLQPQHF	TGTGCCAGTAGTGTCCCGATAGACAGGGGCCTTCAGCCCCAGCATTTT	TRBD1	once	TRBJ1-5	TRBV19
CASSLPGRPGDSPLHF	TGTGCCAGCAGTCTCCCGGGGCGCCCCGGGGATTCACCCCTCCACTTT	-	-	TRBJ1-6	TRBV7-6
CASSETLRGNTEAFF	TGTGCCAGCAGTGAAACGCTCCGGGGGAACACTGAAGCTTTCTTT	-	-	TRBJ1-1	TRBV2
CASSLNMQGASGYTF	TGTGCCAGCAGTTTAAATATGCAGGGGGCGAGCGGCTACACCTTC	TRBD1	-	TRBJ1-2	TRBV27
CASSFGAGLAGELFF	TGTGCCAGCAGTTTCGGAGCAGGGTTGGCCGGGGAGCTGTTTTTT	-	-	TRBJ2-2	TRBV27
CASSQGVAGGGVKAGELFF	TGTGCCAGCAGCCAAGGCGTAGCGGGGGGCGGCGTGAAGGCCGGGGAGCTGTTTTTT	TRBD2	-	TRBJ2-2	TRBV4-2
CASSFGTRGETQYF	TGTGCCAGCAGCTTTGGGACTAGGGGAGAGACCCAGTACTTC	TRBD2	once	TRBJ2-5	TRBV7-6
CASSPYGGGNQPQHF	TGTGCCAGCAGCCCCTACGGGGGCGGCAATCAGCCCCAGCATTTT	-	-	TRBJ1-5	TRBV3-1/TRBV3-2
CAWSVPTGDSNQPQHF	TGTGCCTGGAGTGTCCCGACAGGGGATAGCAATCAGCCCCAGCATTTT	TRBD1	-	TRBJ1-5	TRBV30
CASSLARVAGELFF	TGTGCCAGCAGTTTGGCCAGGGTAGCCGGGGAGCTGTTTTTT	-	-	TRBJ2-2	TRBV27
CASSYSRTGSSPLHF	TGTGCCAGCAGTTACTCCCGGACAGGGAGTTCACCCCTCCACTTT	TRBD1	-	TRBJ1-6	TRBV6-5
CASSHPGQGANEQFF	TGTGCCAGCAGTCATCCGGGACAGGGGGCTAATGAGCAGTTCTTC	TRBD1	once	TRBJ2-1	TRBV6-5
CSVSGGREQYF	TGCAGCGTTTCAGGGGGCCGCGAGCAGTACTTC	TRBD1	-	TRBJ2-7	TRBV29-1
CASSGLRGNEQFF	TGTGCCAGCAGTGGGTTACGCGGGAATGAGCAGTTCTTC	-	-	TRBJ2-1	TRBV25-1
CASSVWSGGPQNIQYF	TGTGCCAGCAGCGTTTGGAGCGGGGGTCCCCAAAACATTCAGTACTTC	TRBD2	-	TRBJ2-4	TRBV9
CASSQTASTDTQYF	TGTGCCAGCAGCCAAACAGCAAGCACAGATACGCAGTATTTT	-	-	TRBJ2-3	TRBV3-1/TRBV3-2
CAISPGWAGERNIQYF	TGTGCCATCAGCCCAGGCTGGGCAGGGGAGAGAAACATTCAGTACTTC	-	-	TRBJ2-4	TRBV10-3
CASSLSPQETQYF	TGTGCCAGCAGTTTAAGTCCGCAAGAGACCCAGTACTTC	-	-	TRBJ2-5	TRBV27
CASRGGNEKLFF	TGTGCCAGCAGAGGCGGTAATGAAAAACTGTTTTTT	-	-	TRBJ1-4	TRBV6-5
CATSRGDWVPNTEAFF	TGTGCCACCAGCAGAGGCGATTGGGTTCCGAACACTGAAGCTTTCTTT	-	-	TRBJ1-1	TRBV15
CASSEGLGWTGGRSEAFF	TGTGCCAGCAGTGAAGGATTGGGCTGGACAGGGGGTCGGTCTGAAGCTTTCTTT	TRBD1	-	TRBJ1-1	TRBV6-1
CASSELGGGGTDTQYF	TGTGCCAGCAGTGAATTGGGCGGGGGGGGCACAGATACGCAGTATTTT	TRBD2	-	TRBJ2-3	TRBV6-1
CASSLWVYEQYF	TGTGCCAGCAGTTTGTGGGTTTACGAGCAGTACTTC	-	-	TRBJ2-7	TRBV12-3/TRBV12-4
CASSERGGSFTGELFF	TGTGCCAGCAGTGAGAGAGGGGGCTCGTTTACCGGGGAGCTGTTTTTT	TRBD1	-	TRBJ2-2	TRBV6-1
CASSYDANEQYF	TGTGCCAGCAGTTACGACGCCAACGAGCAGTACTTC	-	-	TRBJ2-7	TRBV6-2/TRBV6-3